The entry that follows covers one TCR beta chain sequence. Its antigen is not known. The germline CDR1 and CDR2 sequences are SGHRS and YFSETQ. The CDR3 is 15 amino acids. The ends lost 0 bases at V and 9 bases at J; junction bases unmatched: 6. These data belong to a study of shared clonotypes between healthy human individuals. Study conclusions and caveats: Estimated clonotype richness was generally higher in naive than memory subsets.

Sequenced by immunoSEQ multiplex PCR; TCRdb stores in-frame clones only, minus some. The table shows 550,000 to 700,000 clones, with roughly 72% occurring only once. This receptor was taken from a woman in her twenties or thirties in good health. The source material was memory CD4+ T cells sorted from blood. Regarding subset: CD45RA-negative fraction. The rearrangement joins TRBV5-1 to TRBJ2-2; 9 nucleotides agree with TRBD2. CDR3 region: CASSLEASGIRELFF. CDR3 bases: TGCGCCAGCAGCTTGGAGGCTAGCGGGATTCGGGAGCTGTTTTTT.